These T cell receptor beta chains were read from a single sample in a study of blood T cell repertoires in COVID-19. Using immunoSEQ multiplex PCR, the repertoire was profiled, and TCRdb retains in-frame clones only, with some absent. The sample holds 150,000 to 200,000 clones, approximately 85% seen once. Sample: peripheral blood. These receptor sequences come from a woman older than 75 with COVID-19, enrolled during active disease. The CDR3 runs from the conserved cysteine through the conserved F or W. Fields, in order: clone size, V gene, J gene, D gene, CDR3 DNA, CDR3 protein. D genes are given only for firm matches. Clone size is shown for a subset of rows, as once, few, many or a class of expanded clone.

.	TRBV18	TRBJ2-7	TRBD1	TGTGCCAGCTCACCAGTGGGGACAGGCCACTTATACGAGCAGTACTTC	CASSPVGTGHLYEQYF
.	TRBV7-2	TRBJ2-4	TRBD2	TGTGCCAGCAGCTTAGGTGCACAAGCGGGGGGAAACATTCAGTACTTC	CASSLGAQAGGNIQYF
few	TRBV5-1	TRBJ1-4	.	TGCGCCAGCAGCAGAGACAGCAGCAGTGAAAAACTGTTTTTT	CASSRDSSSEKLFF
.	TRBV5-5	TRBJ1-5	.	TGTGCCAGCAGCTTGTCTCCCAACATTGGGCATCAGCCCCAGCATTTT	CASSLSPNIGHQPQHF
.	TRBV9	TRBJ2-1	TRBD2	TGTGCCAGCAGCGTAGTACTAGCGGACGGTGAGCAGTTCTTC	CASSVVLADGEQFF
.	TRBV18	TRBJ2-7	TRBD2	TGTGCCAGCTCACCGCTAGCGGACAACTACGAGCAGTACTTC	CASSPLADNYEQYF
.	TRBV19	TRBJ1-4	.	TGTGCCAGTAGTGACCTCGCCGGGCGGGTAAAACTGTTTTTT	CASSDLAGRVKLFF
once	TRBV6-5	TRBJ2-7	.	TGTGCCAGCAGGGCTCGGGTTTCAGGGCGGTACGAGCAGTACTTC	CASRARVSGRYEQYF
.	TRBV5-6	TRBJ2-6	.	TGTGCCAGCAGCTCGAGTGCTGGGGCCAACGTCCTGACTTTC	CASSSSAGANVLTF
few	TRBV18	TRBJ2-7	TRBD1	TGTGCCAGCTCACTTAGCCGGGACAGGGGATCCTACGAGCAGTACTTC	CASSLSRDRGSYEQYF
once	TRBV18	TRBJ1-2	.	TGTGCCAGCTCACCGCTTGTGCAGGGGGGCTACACCTTC	CASSPLVQGGYTF
.	TRBV4-3	TRBJ2-3	.	TGCGCCAGCAGTGCAGGGAGCACAGATACGCAGTATTTT	CASSAGSTDTQYF
.	TRBV6-2/TRBV6-3	TRBJ1-5	TRBD1	TGTGCCAGCAGTTCCTCCAGGGGGTCACCCCAGCATTTT	CASSSSRGSPQHF
once	TRBV9	TRBJ2-5	TRBD1	TGTGCCAGCAGCCCACGGGACAGGGTTGGAGAGACCCAGTACTTC	CASSPRDRVGETQYF
.	TRBV7-2	TRBJ2-7	.	TGTGCCAGCAGCCAGTGGCAAGGGGCGGTCGAGCAGTACTTC	CASSQWQGAVEQYF
.	TRBV2	TRBJ1-5	.	TGTGCCAGCAGTGAAGGTCGGGTTGGCAATCAGCCCCAGCATTTT	CASSEGRVGNQPQHF
.	TRBV4-1	TRBJ2-7	.	TGCGCCAGCAGCCCCACTAGGTTCCACGAGCAGTACTTC	CASSPTRFHEQYF
.	TRBV19	TRBJ1-3	TRBD1	TGTGCCAGTAGTATCGGGACCGGGACAGGCTCTGGAAACACCATATATTTT	CASSIGTGTGSGNTIYF
few	TRBV9	TRBJ2-5	.	TGTGCCAGCAGCGTAGACGGACAGACAGCGACCCAGTACTTC	CASSVDGQTATQYF
.	TRBV18	TRBJ2-1	.	TGTGCCAGCTCTGTGAGGGTAGTATCCTACAATGAGCAGTTCTTC	CASSVRVVSYNEQFF
many	TRBV28	TRBJ2-3	.	TGTGCCAGCAGTTTCGAACCCCTAAAGCCCAATACGCAGTATTTT	CASSFEPLKPNTQYF
.	TRBV6-1	TRBJ2-3	TRBD2	TGTGCCAGCAGTGAGGAAGCGGGGGGAGCCGCCCCAGATACGCAGTATTTT	CASSEEAGGAAPDTQYF
.	TRBV10-3	TRBJ2-1	TRBD2	TGTGCCATCAGTGAGTCACAACTTCCCGGGACTAGCGGGAGGGCCTTAGGTGAGCAGTTCTTC	CAISESQLPGTSGRALGEQFF
.	TRBV7-8	TRBJ2-5	TRBD1	TGTGCCCAGGGCCCCATTGGGACAGGGGGCCAAGAGACCCAGTACTTC	CAQGPIGTGGQETQYF
.	TRBV10-3	TRBJ2-2	.	TGTGCCATCAGTGAGTCGGCAGAAGGGGAGCTGTTTTTT	CAISESAEGELFF
.	TRBV2	TRBJ2-5	.	TGTGCCAGCACCCCAACCCGGGAGGGGGCGCGATACTTC	CASTPTREGARYF
.	TRBV2	TRBJ1-5	.	TGTGCCAGCAGGGCGACACAAGTTAATCAGCCCCAGCATTTT	CASRATQVNQPQHF
.	TRBV7-3	TRBJ2-7	TRBD1	TGTGCCAGCAGCCCCGACAGGGGGCCTTACGAGCAGTACTTC	CASSPDRGPYEQYF
.	TRBV9	TRBJ2-3	TRBD2	TGTGCCAGCAGCTCAGGGGCAGCGGGGGGCGGCACAGATACGCAGTATTTT	CASSSGAAGGGTDTQYF
once	TRBV10-1	TRBJ1-3	.	TGCGGCGGGGGGGGCGTGCCTGGAAACACCATATATTTT	CGGGGVPGNTIYF
.	TRBV28	TRBJ2-6	.	TGTGCCAGCAGTGTGGCGGGGGCCCGCTCTGGGGCCAACGTCCTGACTTTC	CASSVAGARSGANVLTF
many	TRBV2	TRBJ2-1	TRBD2	TGTGCCAGCAGTGAATGGGCTAGCGGGGCGGGGGAGCAGTTCTTC	CASSEWASGAGEQFF
.	TRBV5-4	TRBJ1-5	TRBD1	TGTGCCAGCAGCTTCCCCCAGGGGGATCAGCCCCAGCATTTT	CASSFPQGDQPQHF
few	TRBV14	TRBJ1-3	TRBD1	TGTGCCAGCAGCCGACGACAGGGGGCCAGGACCCTCAAACCTGGAAACACCATATATTTT	CASSRRQGARTLKPGNTIYF
.	TRBV6-5	TRBJ2-7	TRBD1	TGTGCTTCACATATCCGGGGACAGACCTACGAGCAGTACTTC	CASHIRGQTYEQYF
few	TRBV4-1	TRBJ1-3	.	TGCGCCAGCAGCGAAGTCGGGGGACTGGGGGGAAACACCATATATTTT	CASSEVGGLGGNTIYF
few	TRBV10-3	TRBJ2-2	TRBD1	TGTGCCATCTCCGCGACAGGGGGGATAGGGGAGCTGTTTTTT	CAISATGGIGELFF
.	TRBV6-4	TRBJ2-3	.	TGTGCCAGCAGTTCCGACAGTAGCACAGATACGCAGTATTTT	CASSSDSSTDTQYF
.	TRBV5-4	TRBJ2-7	.	TGTGCCAGCAGCTTGTTTCGTGAGGAGGAGCAGTACTTC	CASSLFREEEQYF
once	TRBV9	TRBJ2-2	.	TGTGCCAGCAGGCCTAGTAGCACCGGGGAGCTGTTTTTT	CASRPSSTGELFF
.	TRBV9	TRBJ2-1	TRBD1	TGTGCCAGCAGCGCGACAGGGGCTTTCTACAATGAGCAGTTCTTC	CASSATGAFYNEQFF
.	TRBV29-1	TRBJ2-5	.	TGCAGCGTGCTTATCAGGGGCTCCCAAGAGACCCAGTACTTC	CSVLIRGSQETQYF
once	TRBV18	TRBJ2-5	TRBD2	TGTGCCAGCTCTAACCTAGCGGGACCTCAAGAGACCCAGTACTTC	CASSNLAGPQETQYF
.	TRBV12-3/TRBV12-4	TRBJ1-5	.	TGTGCCAGCAGTTTCGGACTTCAGCCCCAGCATTTT	CASSFGLQPQHF
.	TRBV2	TRBJ2-7	.	TGTGCCAGCAGTTTAGAGGTGATGCGGGACTTC	CASSLEVMRDF